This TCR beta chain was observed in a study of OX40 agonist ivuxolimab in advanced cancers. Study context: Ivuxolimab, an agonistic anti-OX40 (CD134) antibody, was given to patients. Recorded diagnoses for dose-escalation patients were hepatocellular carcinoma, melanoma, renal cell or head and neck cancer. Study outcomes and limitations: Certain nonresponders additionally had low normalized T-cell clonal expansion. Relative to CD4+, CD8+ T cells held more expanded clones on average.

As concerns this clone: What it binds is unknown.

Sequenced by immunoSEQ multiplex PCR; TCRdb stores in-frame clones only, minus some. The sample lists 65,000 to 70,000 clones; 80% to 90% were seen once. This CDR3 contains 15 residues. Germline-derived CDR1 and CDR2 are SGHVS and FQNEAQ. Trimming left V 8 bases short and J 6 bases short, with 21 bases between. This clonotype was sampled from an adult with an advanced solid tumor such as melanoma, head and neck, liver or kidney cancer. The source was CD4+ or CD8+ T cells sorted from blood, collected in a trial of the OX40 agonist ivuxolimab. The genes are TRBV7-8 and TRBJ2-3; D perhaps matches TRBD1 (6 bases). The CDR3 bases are TGTGCCAGCGGCCGGGACGGCCAAGGGGGTGATACGCAGTATTTT. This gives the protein CASGRDGQGGDTQYF.